A few counts support the clone carrying this T cell receptor (beta chain). The antigen remains unidentified. Magnetic beads with positive selection isolated CD4+ and CD8+ fractions, whose purity was verified by flow cytometry. This sample stems from a study of somatic mutations in cytotoxic T cells in rheumatoid arthritis. Findings and limits, study-wide: For CD8+ T-cell clonality, rheumatoid arthritis patients and age-matched healthy controls did not differ significantly. Greater age accompanied higher CD8+ clonality in rheumatoid arthritis patients, a pattern that was absent in healthy controls.

TCRdb's copy holds only in-frame clones and misses some; the assay was immunoSEQ multiplex PCR. The sample consists of some 12,000 clones, nearly 80% of them appearing once. Specimen: CD8+ T cells sorted from blood. This TCR was sampled from a man aged 45-65 years in good health.

CDR3 bases: TGTGCCAGCAGCATTAGCGGGGGGACCAAAGTCACAGATACGCAGTATTTT. The encoded protein is CASSISGGTKVTDTQYF. This chain joins TRBV7-6 and TRBJ2-3; 10 bases fit TRBD2. Germline CDR1 SGHVS, CDR2 FNYEAQ. CDR3 length: 17 residues. V gave up 5 bases and J gave up 2 bases; unmatched junction bases: 10.